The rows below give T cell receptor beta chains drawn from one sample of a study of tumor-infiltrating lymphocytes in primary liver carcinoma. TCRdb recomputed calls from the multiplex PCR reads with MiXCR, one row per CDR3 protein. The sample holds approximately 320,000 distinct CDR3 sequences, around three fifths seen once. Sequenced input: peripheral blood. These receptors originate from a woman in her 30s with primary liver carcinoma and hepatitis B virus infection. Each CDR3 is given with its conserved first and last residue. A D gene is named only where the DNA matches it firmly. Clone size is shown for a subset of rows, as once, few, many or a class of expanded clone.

CDR3 protein: CASSEVPGRYDEQFF
CDR3 DNA: TGTGCCAGCAGTGAGGTCCCAGGGAGGTATGATGAGCAGTTCTTC
D gene: .
V gene: TRBV6-1
J gene: TRBJ2-1
clone size: .

CDR3 protein: CACSLDFGGTGNTIYF
CDR3 DNA: TGTGCCTGCAGCTTAGATTTTGGGGGCACCGGAAACACCATATATTTT
D gene: .
V gene: TRBV5-5
J gene: TRBJ1-3
clone size: few

CDR3 protein: CATSDPGQGGSGANVLTF
CDR3 DNA: TGTGCCACCAGTGATCCGGGACAGGGAGGCTCTGGGGCCAACGTCCTGACTTTC
D gene: TRBD1
V gene: TRBV24-1
J gene: TRBJ2-6
clone size: .

CDR3 protein: CASRSGTGGPTFTYEQYF
CDR3 DNA: TGCGCCAGCAGATCCGGGACAGGGGGCCCCACCTTTACCTACGAGCAGTACTTC
D gene: TRBD1
V gene: TRBV5-1
J gene: TRBJ2-7
clone size: few

CDR3 protein: CASSLGAYGGGDYEQYF
CDR3 DNA: TGCGCCAGTAGCCTAGGGGCTTATGGTGGGGGGGACTACGAGCAGTATTTC
D gene: TRBD2
V gene: TRBV4-3
J gene: TRBJ2-7
clone size: .

CDR3 protein: CAGSHETGLAGVYEQYF
CDR3 DNA: TGTGCCGGCAGCCATGAAACCGGACTAGCGGGGGTCTACGAGCAGTACTTC
D gene: TRBD2
V gene: TRBV4-2
J gene: TRBJ2-7
clone size: .

CDR3 protein: CAGSHGAGMKETQYF
CDR3 DNA: TGTGCCGGCAGCCACGGGGCGGGGATGAAAGAGACCCAGTACTTC
D gene: .
V gene: TRBV6-5
J gene: TRBJ2-5
clone size: .

CDR3 protein: CASSVGGADDTQYF
CDR3 DNA: TGTGCCAGCAGCGTGGGGGGAGCGGACGATACGCAGTATTTT
D gene: .
V gene: TRBV7-9
J gene: TRBJ2-3
clone size: .

CDR3 protein: CASSYSPASSYEQYF
CDR3 DNA: TGTGCCAGCAGTTACTCACCAGCTAGCTCCTACGAGCAGTACTTC
D gene: .
V gene: TRBV6-5
J gene: TRBJ2-7
clone size: .

CDR3 protein: CASSRLEFEQYF
CDR3 DNA: TGTGCCAGCAGCCGACTAGAATTTGAGCAGTACTTC
D gene: .
V gene: TRBV28
J gene: TRBJ2-7
clone size: .

CDR3 protein: CASSDSSAGEQYF
CDR3 DNA: TGTGCCAGCAGCGACTCTTCGGCGGGTGAGCAGTACTTC
D gene: .
V gene: TRBV5-4
J gene: TRBJ2-7
clone size: .

CDR3 protein: CASSIWDRRNTEAFF
CDR3 DNA: TGTGCCAGCAGCATATGGGACCGAAGGAACACTGAAGCTTTCTTT
D gene: .
V gene: TRBV5-4
J gene: TRBJ1-1
clone size: many

CDR3 protein: CASSIFGTGSIQYF
CDR3 DNA: TGTGCCAGCAGCATCTTCGGGACAGGGAGCATTCAGTACTTC
D gene: TRBD1
V gene: TRBV7-3
J gene: TRBJ2-4
clone size: .

CDR3 protein: CASYEGYNSPLHF
CDR3 DNA: TGTGCCAGCTATGAGGGCTATAATTCACCCCTCCACTTT
D gene: .
V gene: TRBV6-5
J gene: TRBJ1-6
clone size: many

CDR3 protein: CASSPSMVQGQANTGELFF
CDR3 DNA: TGTGCCAGCAGCCCCTCCATGGTACAGGGTCAAGCGAACACCGGGGAGCTGTTTTTT
D gene: .
V gene: TRBV6-2/TRBV6-3
J gene: TRBJ2-2
clone size: .

CDR3 protein: CASSQGRGKTQYF
CDR3 DNA: TGCGCCAGCAGCCAAGGGAGGGGTAAGACCCAGTACTTC
D gene: .
V gene: TRBV4-1
J gene: TRBJ2-5
clone size: few

CDR3 protein: CASSLEGGSNTEAFF
CDR3 DNA: TGTGCCAGCAGCTTGGAAGGGGGGTCGAACACTGAAGCTTTCTTT
D gene: .
V gene: TRBV5-4
J gene: TRBJ1-1
clone size: .

CDR3 protein: CASSYRVDNEQLF
CDR3 DNA: TGTGCCAGCAGTTACAGGGTAGACAATGAGCAGCTCTTC
D gene: .
V gene: TRBV6-5
J gene: TRBJ2-1
clone size: few

CDR3 protein: CASSHEEAGEAFF
CDR3 DNA: TGCGCCAGCAGCCATGAGGAAGCCGGTGAAGCTTTCTTT
D gene: .
V gene: TRBV4-3
J gene: TRBJ1-1
clone size: .

CDR3 protein: CAGSSPGGSHSNQPQHF
CDR3 DNA: TGTGCCGGCAGCTCGCCCGGGGGCTCACATAGCAATCAGCCCCAGCATTTT
D gene: .
V gene: TRBV7-9
J gene: TRBJ1-5
clone size: .

CDR3 protein: CASSQEETGFSDTQYF
CDR3 DNA: TGCGCCAGCAGCCAAGAGGAGACAGGATTCTCAGATACGCAGTATTTT
D gene: .
V gene: TRBV4-1
J gene: TRBJ2-3
clone size: .

CDR3 protein: CSVTDHFTDTQYF
CDR3 DNA: TGCAGCGTTACCGACCACTTCACAGATACGCAGTATTTT
D gene: .
V gene: TRBV29-1
J gene: TRBJ2-3
clone size: .

CDR3 protein: CSVSRAIDTQYF
CDR3 DNA: TGCAGCGTATCCAGAGCGATAGATACGCAGTATTTT
D gene: .
V gene: TRBV29-1
J gene: TRBJ2-3
clone size: many

CDR3 protein: CASSHLPADTDTQYF
CDR3 DNA: TGTGCCAGCAGCCACCTCCCAGCGGACACAGATACGCAGTATTTT
D gene: .
V gene: TRBV28
J gene: TRBJ2-3
clone size: few

CDR3 protein: CSAPTGGYGYTF
CDR3 DNA: TGCAGCGCCCCGACAGGGGGCTATGGCTACACCTTC
D gene: TRBD1
V gene: TRBV29-1
J gene: TRBJ1-2
clone size: few

CDR3 protein: CASSYSFGTSSYNEQFF
CDR3 DNA: TGTGCCAGCAGTTACTCGTTCGGGACTAGCAGTTACAATGAGCAGTTCTTC
D gene: TRBD2
V gene: TRBV6-2/TRBV6-3
J gene: TRBJ2-1
clone size: few

CDR3 protein: CASSFTRYQPQHF
CDR3 DNA: TGTGCCAGCAGTTTTACCAGATATCAGCCCCAGCATTTT
D gene: .
V gene: TRBV12-3/TRBV12-4
J gene: TRBJ1-5
clone size: few